The 5 T cell receptor beta chains below were found in one sample sequenced in a study of T cell changes during pregnancy in multiple sclerosis. Method: immunoSEQ multiplex PCR; TCRdb's copy keeps in-frame clones and lacks some. The sample shows about 69,000 clones, 90% to 95% of them seen only once. The starting material was CD4+ T cells from peripheral blood mononuclear cells, obtained in the third trimester of pregnancy. These TCRs come from a female donor in good health, enrolled as a control in a pregnancy study.

DNA for the CDR3: TGTGCCAGCAGCCCTAATACAGGGGTCGAGCAGTACTTC. As protein: CASSPNTGVEQYF. The rearrangement joins TRBV2 to TRBJ2-7; the match to TRBD1 covers 7 bases. Trimming at V came to 6 bases and at J to 6 bases, leaving 8 bases not matched to a gene. Germline V gene data show CDR1 as SNHLY and CDR2 as FYNNEI. The CDR3 is 13 residues long.

This sequence joins TRBV4-3 and TRBJ2-5; no clear D. Deletions cut 2 bases from V and 5 bases from J, with 6 bases between. Looked up from germline, CDR1 is LGHNA and CDR2 is YSLEER. This CDR3 contains 12 residues. In DNA, the CDR3 is TGCGCCAGCAGCCAAAGTCGGGAGACCCAGTACTTC. Protein sequence: CASSQSRETQYF.

The rearrangement uses TRBV14 and TRBJ1-3, with 8 bases fitting TRBD1. V gave up 4 bases and J gave up 4 bases; unmatched junction bases: 3. The CDR3 runs 14 residues. Germline-derived CDR1 and CDR2 are SGHDN and FVKESK. The chain's CDR3 is CASSLRGLGNTIYF. CDR3 sequence (DNA): TGTGCCAGCAGCCTCAGGGGGCTCGGAAACACCATATATTTT.

This clone has only one observation. The V gene is TRBV21-1, the J gene TRBJ2-3; the table's D call, TRBD2, was not checked against the DNA. TRBV21-1 is an annotated pseudogene. This CDR3 is 15 amino acids long. This chain's CDR3 is CASSNWVGGRDTQYF. DNA of the CDR3: TGTGCCAGCAGCAACTGGGTGGGGGGGCGAGATACGCAGTATTTT.

The J gene is TRBJ1-4, the V gene TRBV27; D not certain. V gave up 3 bases and J gave up 8 bases, with 10 bases separating them. CDR1 is MNHEY, CDR2 SMNVEV, per germline (reference sequence). The CDR3 is 13 residues long. CDR3 DNA sequence: TGTGCCAGCAGTTTTAGTAGCGGGGAAAAACTGTTTTTT. Translating gives CASSFSSGEKLFF.